Listed below are T cell receptor beta chains from one sample, sequenced in a study of tumor-infiltrating lymphocytes in oesophageal squamous cell carcinoma. One entry per CDR3 protein results from TCRdb running MiXCR on the PCR reads. Altogether about 22,000 distinct CDR3 sequences are present, approximately 40% being singletons, with the ten largest covering around 10%. Material for sequencing was esophageal tumor tissue. These receptors all stem from a male donor with esophageal squamous cell carcinoma. The CDR3 runs from the conserved cysteine through the conserved F or W. Each record gives: J gene, V gene, D gene, clone size, CDR3 DNA, CDR3 protein. A D gene is named only where the DNA matches it firmly. Some rows have no size entry. The others give once, few or many, or a class for an expanded clone.

TRBJ2-3,TRBV7-3,-,many,TGTGCCAGCAGCTTAAGCCGGGGCACAGATACGCAGTATTTT,CASSLSRGTDTQYF
TRBJ1-2,TRBV20-1,-,few,TGCAGTGCTAGAGATCCAGGATACTACACCTTC,CSARDPGYYTF
TRBJ2-2,TRBV5-1,-,many,TGCGCCAGCAGCCCAGGGTTCTCAGGGTCCACCGGGGAGCTGTTTTTT,CASSPGFSGSTGELFF
TRBJ1-5,TRBV7-8,-,-,TGTGCCAGCAGCCCGGCCTTTTATCAGCCCCAGCATTTT,CASSPAFYQPQHF
TRBJ2-7,TRBV7-2,-,once,TGTGCCAGCAGCTTATTTGCGGGAAACTACGAGCAGTACTTC,CASSLFAGNYEQYF
TRBJ1-5,TRBV28,-,medium-sized,TGTGCCAGCAGTGTCCGAGCTTGGCTGGGGTATAGCAATCAGCCCCAGCATTTT,CASSVRAWLGYSNQPQHF
TRBJ1-4,TRBV5-1,-,-,TGCGCCAGCAGCCCCGGGCCTAATGAAAAACTGTTTTTT,CASSPGPNEKLFF
TRBJ2-1,TRBV5-1,-,many,TGCGCCAGCAGCGTATTGCAATCCTACAATGAGCAGTTCTTC,CASSVLQSYNEQFF
TRBJ2-2,TRBV19,-,many,TGTGCCAGTAGACAGCCATCGAACACCGGGGAGCTGTTTTTT,CASRQPSNTGELFF
TRBJ1-5,TRBV7-8,-,-,TGTGCCAGCAGGTTAGGGGCTAGCAATCAGCCCCAGCATTTT,CASRLGASNQPQHF
TRBJ2-1,TRBV6-8,-,few,TGTGCCAGCAGTTACTCGAGCAGGAGAGACAATGAGCAGTTCTTC,CASSYSSRRDNEQFF
TRBJ1-5,TRBV7-2,-,-,TGTGCCAGCAGCCCCGCAGGGCCCCAGCCCCAGCATTTT,CASSPAGPQPQHF
TRBJ2-7,TRBV2,-,few,TGTGCCAGCGTGAACAGGTTCTACGAGCAGTACTTC,CASVNRFYEQYF
TRBJ2-5,TRBV6-1,TRBD1,-,TGTGCCAGCAGTTTCCGACAGGGGGGGACCGGGGAGCTGTACTTC,CASSFRQGGTGELYF
TRBJ2-7,TRBV29-1,TRBD1,-,TGCAGCGTGGGACAGAGCTACGAGCAGTACTTC,CSVGQSYEQYF
TRBJ2-7,TRBV5-6,TRBD2,-,TGTGCCAGCAGCCGTAGAGGACTAGCGGGATATATAATCTACAATGAGCAGTACTTC,CASSRRGLAGYIIYNEQYF
TRBJ2-3,TRBV11-1,TRBD2,-,TGTGCCAGCAGCTTAGCGTTTGGACTAGCGGGGAACACCGGGGAGCTGTATTTT,CASSLAFGLAGNTGELYF
TRBJ2-1,TRBV10-3,TRBD2,many,TGTGCCATCAGTGAGGGGGGGAGGGCCTCTGGGAATGAGCAGTTCTTC,CAISEGGRASGNEQFF
TRBJ2-1,TRBV7-3,-,-,TGTGCCAGCAGCTTGTATAATGGCCCCGGTGAGCAGTTCTTC,CASSLYNGPGEQFF
TRBJ2-7,TRBV25-1,-,many,TGTGCCAGCCGAACGTCATCCGAGCAGTACTTC,CASRTSSEQYF
TRBJ2-6,TRBV7-8,-,-,TGTGCCAGCAGCCCTTCCGGCTCTGGGGCCAACGTCCTGACTTTC,CASSPSGSGANVLTF
TRBJ2-5,TRBV27,TRBD1,few,TGTGCCAGCAGACCGAATGGACAGGAGTGGGGGCAAGAGACCCAGTACTTC,CASRPNGQEWGQETQYF
TRBJ2-2,TRBV2,-,-,TGTGCCAGCAGTGAAGGCCGCGTCTTCCCCGGGGAGCTGTTTTTT,CASSEGRVFPGELFF
TRBJ2-7,TRBV6-1,-,many,TGTGCCAGCAGTCTAGGGGGTTCCCTGGAAGAGCAGTACTTC,CASSLGGSLEEQYF
TRBJ2-7,TRBV28,-,many,TGTGCCAGCAGTCCGCTGACGGGCTACGAGCAGTACTTC,CASSPLTGYEQYF
TRBJ2-7,TRBV6-1,-,-,TGTGCCAGCAGTGAACCCTGGCGTAAGAATGAGCAGTACTTC,CASSEPWRKNEQYF
TRBJ2-7,TRBV28,TRBD1,many,TGTGCCAGCAGGCCGGGACAGGGGTTCTACGAGCAGTACTTC,CASRPGQGFYEQYF
TRBJ2-5,TRBV23-1,TRBD1,many,TGCGCCAGCAGTCAATGGACAGGGGTAGGGGAGACCCAGTACTTC,CASSQWTGVGETQYF
TRBJ2-6,TRBV19,TRBD1,once,TGTGCCAGTAGTCGTACAGGGGCCGGGGCCAACGTCCTGACTTTC,CASSRTGAGANVLTF
TRBJ2-5,TRBV7-3,-,-,TGTGCCAGCAGCTTAACGGGCGGGGAGGTGGAGACCCAGTACTTC,CASSLTGGEVETQYF
TRBJ1-2,TRBV10-3,TRBD1,many,TGTGCCATCAGTGAGTCGAGCCAGGGGGGGTATGGCTACACCTTC,CAISESSQGGYGYTF
TRBJ2-4,TRBV6-2/TRBV6-3,TRBD1,-,TGTGCCAGCAGTAGGAAAGGGGGCGCGGGTGAGCAGTACTTT,CASSRKGGAGEQYF
TRBJ1-4,TRBV7-2,-,medium-sized,TGTGCCAGCAGCCCCGTAGGGACTCGAAATGAAAAACTGTTTTTT,CASSPVGTRNEKLFF
TRBJ2-1,TRBV20-1,-,-,TGCAGTGCTAGAGTAAGTGGGGAATTCGATGAGCAGTTCTTC,CSARVSGEFDEQFF
TRBJ2-5,TRBV7-2,-,-,TGTGCCAGCAGCTTATCTCGGGGAATAGAGACCCAGTACTTC,CASSLSRGIETQYF
TRBJ1-5,TRBV28,-,many,TGTGCCAGCAGTTTCTCTTCGGGGCAGATGAGTCAGCCCCAGCATTTT,CASSFSSGQMSQPQHF